The 18 T cell receptor beta chains below come from one sample, sequenced in a study of Tregs in tolerant kidney transplant recipients. Some clones are missing from TCRdb's copy, which holds only in-frame ones; the method was immunoSEQ multiplex PCR. This repertoire includes about 30,000 clones. Sequencing used CD8+ T cells from blood, obtained before the transplant. Receptor source: a human donor who received a combined kidney and bone marrow transplant.

Regarding this clone: The read comes to an end 3 residues before the CDR3 does, leaving the germline J gene to fill in the end. The rearrangement links TRBV7-2 to TRBJ1-3; 7 bases agree with TRBD1. There are 14 residues in the CDR3. The J segment lost 7 bases and the V segment lost 2 bases, leaving 5 bases of the junction unmatched. Germline CDR1 SGHTA, CDR2 FQGNSA. This chain's CDR3 is CASSLTGVSNTIYF. CDR3 DNA (partial): TGTGCCAGCAGCTTAACAGGGGTCTCCAACACC.

A note on this clone: Sequencing ends 3 residues short of the CDR3 end; the germline J gene provides the rest. The chain couples TRBV20-1 to TRBJ1-6, with 9 bases fitting TRBD1. Germline V CDR1 and CDR2: DFQATT, SNEGSKA (reference sequence). J gave up 6 bases and V 6 bases, and 9 bases lay outside the gene matches. The CDR3 extends over 15 amino acids. This CDR3 is CSAQNRDRVNSPLHF. The DNA read from the CDR3 is TGCAGTGCACAGAACCGGGACAGGGTTAATTCACCC.

For this clone: The missing CDR3 end, 3 residues past where the read stops, is filled in from the germline J gene. This chain uses TRBV5-5 with TRBJ2-7, with 7 positions matching TRBD1. CDR3 length: 15 amino acids. Germline V gene data show CDR1 as SGHKS and CDR2 as YYEKEE (reference sequence). V was pared by 5 bases and J by 4 bases, with 12 bases of the junction left unmatched. CDR3 DNA, as far as it was read: TGTGCCAGCAGTTTAAACGACCGGGACAGATACGAG. The encoded protein is CASSLNDRDRYE. The entire CDR3 is CASSLNDRDRYEQYF.

With regard to this clone: From the germline J gene comes the end of the CDR3, since the read stops 3 residues before it. V and J are TRBV20-1 and TRBJ2-1; 10 bases line up with TRBD2. In germline, CDR1 is DFQATT, CDR2 SNEGSKA (reference sequence). The CDR3 consists of 13 residues. The V segment lost 3 bases and the J segment 8 bases; nucleotides outside the gene matches: 4. Here the CDR3 reads CSARRLAGHEQFF. CDR3 DNA, as far as it was read: TGCAGTGCTAGGCGACTAGCGGGCCATGAG.

As concerns this clone: The DNA ends 3 residues before the CDR3 does, and the rest of the CDR3 is filled in from the germline J gene. The chain carries TRBV7-6 and TRBJ1-1, with a tentative D call TRBD1 (6 bases). V was trimmed by 8 bases and J by 3 bases, leaving 16 bases between them. There are 14 residues in the CDR3. CDR1 is SGHVS, CDR2 FNYEAQ, per germline. CDR3 sequence: CASRPGGLDTEAFF. The covered CDR3 bases are TGTGCCAGCCGTCCCGGGGGGCTTGACACTGAA.

The CDR3 loop reads CASSPPDSGSWLAKNIQYF. The part of the CDR3 DNA that was read is TGTGCCAGCTCACCACCGGATAGCGGGAGTTGGTTGGCCAAAAACATT. This sequence joins TRBV18 and TRBJ2-4, with 9 bases matching TRBD2. The sequenced fragment ends 3 residues before the CDR3 boundary, so the rest is inferred from the germline J gene. The CDR3 runs 19 residues. After removal of 0 bases from V and 1 base from J, the junction contained 10 bases not matched to a gene. Per germline, CDR1 KGHSH and CDR2 LQKENI.

Note on this clone: Read coverage stops 3 residues before the CDR3 terminus; the germline J gene supplies the remainder. The chain joins TRBV6-1 to TRBJ2-7; possibly TRBD2 for D (6 bases). This CDR3 is 15 amino acids long. Germline CDR1 reads MNHNS; CDR2 reads SASEGT. V shed 2 bases and J shed 6 bases, with 17 bases lying between them. The sequenced CDR3 bases are TGTGCCAGCAGTGAATACGGAGGGGTAGGCGGCGAG. This translates into CASSEYGGVGGE. From start to end, the CDR3 is CASSEYGGVGGEQYF.

A note on this clone: The read terminates 3 residues before the CDR3 end, so the remaining end is supplied by the germline J gene. This chain joins TRBV29-1 and TRBJ1-2; 9 positions agree with TRBD1. The V gene end was trimmed by 5 bases and the J gene end by 6 bases; junction bases not matched to a gene: 16. The CDR3 is 16 amino acids. CDR1 SQVTM and CDR2 ANQGSEA come from the germline V gene. The CDR3 sequence: CSVISRGTGNEHGYTF. CDR3 DNA (partial): TGCAGCGTTATTTCAAGAGGGACAGGGAACGAGCATGGC.

Worth noting for this clone: Germline is not matched at one junction end, which may reflect a read error. The sequenced fragment ends 3 residues before the CDR3 boundary, so the rest is inferred from the germline J gene. The genes are TRBV4-2 and TRBJ2-2; TRBD1 aligns across 7 bases. CDR3 length equals 16 residues. Germline V gene lookup returns CDR1 LGHNA and CDR2 YNFKEQ. Here the CDR3 reads CASSQDRDSRTGELFF. The part of the CDR3 DNA that was read is TGCGCCAGCAGCCAAGATCGGGACAGCCGCACCGGGGAG.

Regarding this clone: The CDR3 extends 3 residues past the end of the read, so its final part is completed from the germline J gene. The chain has TRBV20-1 and TRBJ2-5; 12 positions match TRBD2. Germline CDR1 is DFQATT and CDR2 is SNEGSKA (reference sequence). The CDR3 has 15 residues. J was trimmed by 2 bases and V by 1 base; bases with no gene match: 2. The CDR3 here is CSARVGTSGQETQYF. Partial CDR3 DNA: TGCAGTGCTAGAGTGGGGACTAGCGGGCAAGAGACC.

Remarks on this clone: The read ends 3 residues shy of where the CDR3 ends; the end is completed using the germline J gene. The genes are TRBV6-1 and TRBJ1-2; D not resolved. The CDR3 consists of 12 residues. The germline V and J ends were trimmed by 4 bases and 6 bases, with 9 bases remaining between them. Germline V gene data show CDR1 as MNHNS and CDR2 as SASEGT. The CDR3: CASSAPGDGYTF. CDR3 DNA, as far as it was read: TGTGCCAGCAGTGCCCCCGGTGATGGC.

To note about this clone: Read sequence stops 3 residues before the CDR3 end, and the germline J gene provides the missing end. V is TRBV7-8 and J is TRBJ2-2, with D perhaps TRBD2 (5 bases). The CDR3 spans 13 residues. V lost 3 bases and J 8 bases, leaving 10 bases between the germline ends. The germline V gene encodes CDR1 SGHVS and CDR2 FQNEAQ. CDR3 sequence reads: CASSFRTLGELFF. The CDR3 bases that were read are TGTGCCAGCAGCTTCAGGACTCTGGGGGAG.

Concerning this clone itself: The read finishes 3 residues shy of the CDR3 end, and the germline J gene is used to complete it. This rearrangement joins TRBV7-9 to TRBJ1-2, with 10 bases matching TRBD1. The CDR3 is 15 amino acids. CDR1 is SEHNR and CDR2 is FQNEAQ in the germline V gene (reference sequence). V was pared by 5 bases and J by 7 bases, with 10 bases of the junction left unmatched. This CDR3 reads CASSATEGQGSGYTF. The CDR3 bases that were read are TGTGCCAGCAGCGCCACCGAGGGACAGGGGTCTGGC.

Details on this clone: Coverage ceases 3 residues before the CDR3 finishes, and the germline J gene fills in the end. V usage is TRBV2 and J usage is TRBJ1-2; 12 bases are a match to TRBD1. Germline loops: CDR1 SNHLY, CDR2 FYNNEI. This CDR3 spans 14 amino acids. The junction had 6 bases not matched to a gene; V was cut back by 7 bases and J by 6 bases. The CDR3 loop reads CASTPGTGGDGYTF. The sequenced part of the CDR3 DNA is TGTGCCAGCACACCCGGGACAGGGGGCGATGGC.

Comment on this clone: The read halts 3 residues ahead of the CDR3 end, with the missing end drawn from the germline J gene. The V gene is TRBV5-1, the J gene TRBJ1-1, with TRBD1 identical over 11 bases. The CDR3 extends over 17 amino acids. Germline CDR1 SGHRS, CDR2 YFSETQ. V shed 3 bases and J 2 bases; nucleotides not matched to a gene: 9. CDR3 DNA, as far as it was read: TGCGCCAGCAGCTGGAATCCCTGGACAGGGGGCAACACTGAA. Translated, it gives CASSWNPWTGGNTE. The CDR3 in its entirety is CASSWNPWTGGNTEAFF.

The CDR3 is CASGLAGYNEQFF. CDR3 DNA (partial): TGTGCCAGCGGGCTAGCGGGTTACAATGAG. The chain has TRBV27 and TRBJ2-1, with 8 bases identical to TRBD2. The read terminates 3 residues before the CDR3 end, so the remaining end is supplied by the germline J gene. The V and J ends lost 8 bases and 4 bases, in that order; junction bases with no gene match: 4. From germline, CDR1 is MNHEY and CDR2 SMNVEV (reference sequence). This CDR3 region has 13 residues.

Comments on this clone: The observed sequence ends 3 residues before the CDR3 terminus, with the missing tail filled in from the germline J gene. The chain uses TRBV6-2 or TRBV6-3 and TRBJ2-5; 7 bases fit TRBD1. V trimming: 5 bases; J trimming: 1 base; junction bases outside the gene matches: 7. The CDR3 runs 15 residues. The germline gives CDR1 MNHEY, CDR2 SVGEGT. CDR3 region: CASSNRQGSQETQYF. Incomplete CDR3 DNA: TGTGCCAGCAGTAATAGACAGGGAAGCCAAGAGACC.

As for this clone: The sequence runs out 3 residues before the end of the CDR3; the remainder is reconstructed from the germline J gene. The chain joins TRBV20-1 to TRBJ1-1, with D unclear. Between the trimmed V and J ends, which lost 1 base and 3 bases, there was a span of 6 bases. The CDR3 totals 12 residues. Germline V gene data show CDR1 as DFQATT and CDR2 as SNEGSKA (reference sequence). CDR3 amino acids: CSARVSYTEAFF. The part of the CDR3 DNA that was read is TGCAGTGCTAGAGTTTCCTACACTGAA.